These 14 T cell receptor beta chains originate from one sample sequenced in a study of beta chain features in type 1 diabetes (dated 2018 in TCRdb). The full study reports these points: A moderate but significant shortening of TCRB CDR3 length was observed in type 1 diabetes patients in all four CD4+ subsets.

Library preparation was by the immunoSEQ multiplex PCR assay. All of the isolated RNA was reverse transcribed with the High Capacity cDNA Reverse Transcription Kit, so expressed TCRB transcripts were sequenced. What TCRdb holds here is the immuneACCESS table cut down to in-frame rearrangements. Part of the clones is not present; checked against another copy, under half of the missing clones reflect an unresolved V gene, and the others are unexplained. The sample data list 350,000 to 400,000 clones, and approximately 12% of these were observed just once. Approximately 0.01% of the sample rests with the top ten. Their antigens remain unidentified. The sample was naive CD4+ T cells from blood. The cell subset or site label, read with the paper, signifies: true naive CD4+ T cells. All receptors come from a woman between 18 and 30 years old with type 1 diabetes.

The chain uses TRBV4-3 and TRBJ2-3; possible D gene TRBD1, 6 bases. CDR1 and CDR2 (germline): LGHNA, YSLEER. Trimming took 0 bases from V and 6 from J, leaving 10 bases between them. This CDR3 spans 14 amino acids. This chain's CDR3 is CASSQDEQGDTQYF. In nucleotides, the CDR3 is TGCGCCAGCAGCCAAGATGAGCAGGGGGATACGCAGTATTTT.

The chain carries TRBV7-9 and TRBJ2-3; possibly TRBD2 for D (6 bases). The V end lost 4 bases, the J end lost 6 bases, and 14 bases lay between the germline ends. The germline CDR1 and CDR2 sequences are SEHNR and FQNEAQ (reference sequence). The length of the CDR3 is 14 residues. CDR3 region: CASSSAWAGDTQYF. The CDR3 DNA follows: TGTGCCAGCAGCTCCGCCTGGGCGGGGGATACGCAGTATTTT.

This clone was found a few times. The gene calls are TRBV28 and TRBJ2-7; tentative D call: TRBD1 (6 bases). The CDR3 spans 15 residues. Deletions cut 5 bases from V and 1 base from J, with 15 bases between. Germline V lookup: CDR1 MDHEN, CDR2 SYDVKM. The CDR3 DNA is TGTGCCAGCAGTGTGGGGGACATCGGATCCTACGAGCAGTACTTC. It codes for CASSVGDIGSYEQYF.

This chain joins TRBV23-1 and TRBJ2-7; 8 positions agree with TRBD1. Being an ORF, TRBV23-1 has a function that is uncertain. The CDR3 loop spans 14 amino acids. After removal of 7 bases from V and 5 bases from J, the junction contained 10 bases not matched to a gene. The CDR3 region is CASMSDRGTHEQYF. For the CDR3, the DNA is TGCGCCAGCATGTCTGACAGGGGTACGCACGAGCAGTACTTC.

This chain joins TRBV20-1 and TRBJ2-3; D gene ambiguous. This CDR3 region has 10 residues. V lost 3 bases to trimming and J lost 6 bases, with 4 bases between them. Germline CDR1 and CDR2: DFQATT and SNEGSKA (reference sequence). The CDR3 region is CSASSDTQYF. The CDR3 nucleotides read TGCAGTGCTAGTTCGGATACGCAGTATTTT.

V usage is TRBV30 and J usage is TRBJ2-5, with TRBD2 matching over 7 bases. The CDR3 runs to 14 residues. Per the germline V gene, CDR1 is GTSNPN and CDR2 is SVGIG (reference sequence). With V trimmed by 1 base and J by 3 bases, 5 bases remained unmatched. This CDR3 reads CAWSGGGTKETQYF. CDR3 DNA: TGTGCCTGGAGTGGGGGGGGAACCAAAGAGACCCAGTACTTC.

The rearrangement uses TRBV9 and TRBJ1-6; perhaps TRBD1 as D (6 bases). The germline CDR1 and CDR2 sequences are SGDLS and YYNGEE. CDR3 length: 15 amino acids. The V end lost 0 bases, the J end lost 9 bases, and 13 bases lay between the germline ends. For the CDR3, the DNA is TGTGCCAGCAGCGTAGTCCCCCAGGGGAGTTCACCCCTCCACTTT. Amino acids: CASSVVPQGSSPLHF. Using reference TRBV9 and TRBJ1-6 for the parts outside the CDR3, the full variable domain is DSGVTQTPKHLITATGQRVTLRCSPRSGDLSVYWYQQSLDQGLQFLIQYYNGEERAKGNILERFSAQQFPDLHSELNLSSLELGDSALYFCASSVVPQGSSPLHFGNGTRLTVT.

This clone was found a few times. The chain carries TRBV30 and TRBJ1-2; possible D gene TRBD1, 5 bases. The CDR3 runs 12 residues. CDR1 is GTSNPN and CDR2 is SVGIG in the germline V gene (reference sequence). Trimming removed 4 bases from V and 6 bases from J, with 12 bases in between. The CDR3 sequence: CAWNNPRDGYTF. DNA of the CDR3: TGTGCCTGGAACAATCCCAGGGATGGCTACACCTTC.

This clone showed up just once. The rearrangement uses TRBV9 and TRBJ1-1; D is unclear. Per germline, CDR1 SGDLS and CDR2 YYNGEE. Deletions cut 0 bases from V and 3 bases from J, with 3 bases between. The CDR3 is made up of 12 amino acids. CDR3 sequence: CASSVVDTEAFF. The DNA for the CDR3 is TGTGCCAGCAGCGTAGTCGACACTGAAGCTTTCTTT.

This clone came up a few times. CDR3 DNA: TGTGCCAGCAGCGCCGGTCGGGGTTATCAAGAGACCCAGTACTTC. Its translation is CASSAGRGYQETQYF. J is TRBJ2-5 and V is TRBV7-2; D perhaps matches TRBD2 (5 bases). CDR1 SGHTA and CDR2 FQGNSA come from the germline V gene. Trimming removed 5 bases from V and 2 bases from J, with 15 bases in between. CDR3 length: 15 residues.

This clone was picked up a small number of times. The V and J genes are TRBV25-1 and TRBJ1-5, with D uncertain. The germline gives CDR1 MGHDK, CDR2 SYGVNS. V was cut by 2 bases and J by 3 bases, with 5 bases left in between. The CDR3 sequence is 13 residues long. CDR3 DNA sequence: TGTGCCAGCAGTGAAGGGCCCAATCAGCCCCAGCATTTT. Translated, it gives CASSEGPNQPQHF.

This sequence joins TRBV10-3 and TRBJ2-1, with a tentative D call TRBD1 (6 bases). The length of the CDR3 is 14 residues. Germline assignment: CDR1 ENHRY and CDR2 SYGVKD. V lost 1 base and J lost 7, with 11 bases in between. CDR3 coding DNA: TGTGCCATCAGTGAGTGGACAGAACCTAATGAGCAGTTCTTC. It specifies CAISEWTEPNEQFF.

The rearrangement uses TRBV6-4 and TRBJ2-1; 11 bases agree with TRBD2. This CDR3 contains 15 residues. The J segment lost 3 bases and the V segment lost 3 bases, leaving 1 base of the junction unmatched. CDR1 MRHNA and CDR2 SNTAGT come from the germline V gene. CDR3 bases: TGTGCCAGCAGTGAAGGGACTAGCGGCTACAATGAGCAGTTCTTC. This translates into CASSEGTSGYNEQFF.

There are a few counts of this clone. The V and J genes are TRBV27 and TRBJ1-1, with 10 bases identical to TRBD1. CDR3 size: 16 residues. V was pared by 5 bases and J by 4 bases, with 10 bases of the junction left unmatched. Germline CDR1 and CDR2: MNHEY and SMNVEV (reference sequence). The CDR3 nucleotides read TGTGCCAGCAGTCCAAGACAGGGGGCGCGGGGCACTGAAGCTTTCTTT. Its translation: CASSPRQGARGTEAFF.